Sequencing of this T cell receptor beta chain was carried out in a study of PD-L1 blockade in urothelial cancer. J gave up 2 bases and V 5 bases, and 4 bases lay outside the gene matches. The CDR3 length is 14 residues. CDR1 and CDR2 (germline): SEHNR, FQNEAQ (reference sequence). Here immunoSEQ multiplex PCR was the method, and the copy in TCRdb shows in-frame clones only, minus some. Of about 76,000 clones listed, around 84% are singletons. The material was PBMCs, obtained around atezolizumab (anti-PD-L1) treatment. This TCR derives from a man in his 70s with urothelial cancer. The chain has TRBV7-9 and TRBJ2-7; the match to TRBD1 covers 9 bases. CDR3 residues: CASSAGTGPYEQYF. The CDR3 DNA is TGTGCCAGCAGCGCCGGGACAGGGCCCTACGAGCAGTACTTC.